This entry lists 26 T cell receptor beta chains sequenced from one sample in a study of T cell responses to AZD1222 COVID-19 vaccine. Only in-frame clones appear in the TCRdb table, and some are missing; sequencing was by immunoSEQ multiplex PCR. The sample has some 280,000 clones, around 92% seen once. Source: peripheral blood, taken 28 days after the second AZD1222 dose. These receptors all stem from an adult who received the AZD1222 COVID-19 vaccine.

The rearrangement links TRBV4-1 to TRBJ2-7; either TRBD1 or TRBD2 may fit D (5 bases each). The V gene lost 0 bases and the J gene lost 5 bases, with 11 bases spanning the gap. Germline V gene sequence: CDR1 MGHRA, CDR2 YSYEKL. This CDR3 has 14 residues. The CDR3 DNA reads as TGCGCCAGCAGCCAAGACAGGGACCGGGACGAGCAGTACTTC. This gives the protein CASSQDRDRDEQYF.

This clone was picked up one time. The rearrangement links TRBV4-2 to TRBJ2-3, with 10 bases identical to TRBD1. Trimming took 3 bases from V and 2 from J; bases not matched to a gene: 8. The germline CDR1 and CDR2 sequences are LGHNA and YNFKEQ. The CDR3 contains 17 residues. CDR3 protein: CASSQDAGTGATDTQYF. The CDR3 DNA reads as TGTGCCAGCAGCCAGGACGCCGGGACAGGGGCCACAGATACGCAGTATTTT.

V and J are TRBV27 and TRBJ1-5, with D possibly being TRBD1 (5 bases). Germline CDR1 MNHEY, CDR2 SMNVEV (reference sequence). The CDR3 has 18 residues. Trimming stripped 5 bases from V and 2 bases from J, with 22 bases between. The CDR3, as DNA: TGTGCCAGCAGTCCCACCGGGACGGTTCTCCTCGGCAATCAGCCCCAGCATTTT. Translated: CASSPTGTVLLGNQPQHF.

The chain has TRBV30 and TRBJ2-7; the match to TRBD2 covers 12 bases. The V gene's germline CDR1 is GTSNPN and CDR2 SVGIG (reference sequence). The CDR3 consists of 15 residues. V trimming: 0 bases; J trimming: 4 bases; junction bases outside the gene matches: 4. This chain's CDR3 is CAWSVLLAGGYEQYF. As DNA, the CDR3 is TGTGCCTGGAGTGTACTACTAGCGGGAGGATACGAGCAGTACTTC.

The V and J genes are TRBV5-4 and TRBJ1-2, with TRBD1 matching 7 bases. J lost 8 bases, V lost 2 bases, and 3 bases had no gene match. This CDR3 spans 12 amino acids. The germline gives CDR1 SGHNT, CDR2 YYREEE (reference sequence). CDR3 residues: CASSLDRDGYTF. CDR3 DNA: TGTGCCAGCAGCTTAGACAGGGACGGCTACACCTTC.

This chain links TRBV7-9 with TRBJ2-2, with D tentatively TRBD1 or TRBD2 (6 bases each). This CDR3 is 14 amino acids long. CDR1 SEHNR and CDR2 FQNEAQ come from the germline V gene (reference sequence). The V gene lost 10 bases and the J gene lost 6 bases, with 18 bases spanning the gap. The DNA of the CDR3 is TGTGCCACCAACCCCTCGGGGGCTGCCGGGGAGCTGTTTTTT. As protein: CATNPSGAAGELFF. Filled out from reference TRBV7-9 and TRBJ2-2, the complete variable domain reads DTGVSQNPRHKITKRGQNVTFRCDPISEHNRLYWYRQTLGQGPEFLTYFQNEAQLEKSRLLSDRFSAERPKGSFSTLEIQRTEQGDSAMYLCATNPSGAAGELFFGEGSRLTVL.

The V gene is TRBV13, the J gene TRBJ2-2; TRBD1 aligns across 11 bases. The CDR3 spans 15 residues. Per the germline V gene, CDR1 is PRHDT and CDR2 is FYEKMQ (reference sequence). The ends lost 5 bases at V and 7 bases at J; junction bases unmatched: 6. The CDR3 coding sequence is TGTGCCAGCAGCCACCGGGACAGGGGGTACGGGGAGCTGTTTTTT. It codes for CASSHRDRGYGELFF.

The V gene is TRBV29-1, the J gene TRBJ2-3; a possible D gene is TRBD1 (6 bases). V dropped 3 bases and J dropped 6 bases, with 16 bases sitting between them. The germline CDR1 and CDR2 sequences are SQVTM and ANQGSEA. This CDR3 spans 14 amino acids. The CDR3 spells CSVDTGWDQDTQYF. In DNA form, the CDR3 reads TGCAGCGTTGACACAGGGTGGGACCAGGATACGCAGTATTTT.

The gene calls are TRBV5-4 and TRBJ1-1; D is perhaps TRBD1 (5 bases). The V end lost 4 bases, the J end lost 0 bases, and 13 bases lay between the germline ends. Germline CDR1 SGHNT, CDR2 YYREEE (reference sequence). The CDR3 extends over 15 amino acids. The CDR3 nucleotides are TGTGCCAGCAGCCCGGGGGGGAGTGTGAACACTGAAGCTTTCTTT. Protein: CASSPGGSVNTEAFF.

This chain connects TRBV24-1 to TRBJ2-7; maybe TRBD1 (5 bases). The CDR3 is made up of 15 amino acids. Per the germline V gene, CDR1 is KGHDR and CDR2 is SFDVKD. The germline V and J ends were trimmed by 2 bases and 4 bases, with 14 bases remaining between them. For the CDR3, the DNA is TGTGCCACCAGTGATTCAAGACAGCCTCTGTACGAGCAGTACTTC. Translation gives CATSDSRQPLYEQYF.

The chain recombines TRBV7-9 with TRBJ1-2; D is unclear. Trimming left V 1 base short and J 1 base short, with 10 bases between. Per the germline V gene, CDR1 is SEHNR and CDR2 is FQNEAQ (reference sequence). The CDR3 is 15 residues long. For the CDR3, the DNA is TGTGCCAGCAGCTTAGTGGAGGGAATTAACTATGGCTACACCTTC. This translates into CASSLVEGINYGYTF.

The chain is built from TRBV7-2 and TRBJ2-3; D is perhaps TRBD2 (5 bases). CDR1 is SGHTA, CDR2 FQGNSA, per germline. The CDR3 spans 13 residues. V gave up 1 base and J gave up 4 bases, with 6 bases separating them. The CDR3: CASSLERSDTQYF. CDR3 nucleotide sequence: TGTGCCAGCAGCTTAGAGCGGTCAGATACGCAGTATTTT.

This rearrangement joins TRBV6-1 to TRBJ1-3; unclear D gene. Germline lookup yields CDR1 MNHNS and CDR2 SASEGT. The V end lost 2 bases, the J end lost 0 bases, and 11 bases lay between the germline ends. The CDR3 is 16 residues long. The chain's CDR3 is CASSEPAGRSGNTIYF. Here the CDR3 DNA reads TGTGCCAGCAGTGAACCGGCCGGGCGCTCTGGAAACACCATATATTTT.

This rearrangement joins TRBV18 to TRBJ2-7; D might be TRBD2 (5 bases). The CDR3 has 14 residues. Germline V CDR1 and CDR2: KGHSH, LQKENI. Trimming left V 5 bases short and J 0 bases short, with 11 bases between. The CDR3 region has the DNA TGTGCCAGCTCATCTCTCGGGGTCTCCTACGAGCAGTACTTC. It encodes CASSSLGVSYEQYF.

This clone was seen only a few times. V gene TRBV12-3 or TRBV12-4 combines with J gene TRBJ1-2; D is ambiguous. The germline V and J ends were trimmed by 6 bases and 3 bases, with 11 bases remaining between them. The CDR3 is 13 residues long. The CDR3 nucleotides are TGTGCCAGCAGGGGATATCGGGACTATGGCTACACCTTC. Its translation: CASRGYRDYGYTF.

CDR3 loop: CASSVPQRLNTEAFF. In DNA form, the CDR3 reads TGTGCCAGCAGCGTACCCCAAAGACTGAACACTGAAGCTTTCTTT. The V call is TRBV9, the J call TRBJ1-1; D gene ambiguous. Trimming took off 1 base at V and 0 bases at J, with 10 bases between the two ends. This CDR3 contains 15 residues. CDR1 and CDR2 (germline): SGDLS, YYNGEE. Full variable domain (outside the CDR3, taken from reference TRBV9 and TRBJ1-1): DSGVTQTPKHLITATGQRVTLRCSPRSGDLSVYWYQQSLDQGLQFLIQYYNGEERAKGNILERFSAQQFPDLHSELNLSSLELGDSALYFCASSVPQRLNTEAFFGQGTRLTVV.

This sequence joins TRBV6-5 and TRBJ1-1; D unresolved. Looked up from germline, CDR1 is MNHEY and CDR2 is SVGAGI. V lost 10 bases and J 0 bases, leaving 6 bases between the germline ends. CDR3 size: 11 residues. CDR3 sequence: CANSMNTEAFF. DNA of the CDR3: TGTGCCAACTCAATGAACACTGAAGCTTTCTTT.

Only one count was recorded for this clone. The rearrangement links TRBV19 to TRBJ1-1; D not resolved. The CDR3 sequence is 13 residues long. V was clipped by 4 bases and J by 2 bases, with 8 bases between them. Germline CDR1 reads LNHDA; CDR2 reads SQIVND (reference sequence). CDR3: CASSSTPNTEAFF. CDR3 bases: TGTGCCAGTAGTAGTACACCCAACACTGAAGCTTTCTTT.

The V and J genes are TRBV28 and TRBJ2-7; TRBD1 matches at 10 bases. Trimming at V came to 1 base and at J to 3 bases, leaving 3 bases not matched to a gene. The CDR3 consists of 15 residues. Germline CDR1 reads MDHEN; CDR2 reads SYDVKM. CDR3 DNA: TGTGCCAGCAGTTTATCCGGGACAGGGGTCTACGAGCAGTACTTC. It encodes CASSLSGTGVYEQYF.

This clone was seen a single time. The chain links TRBV6-5 to TRBJ1-4; tentatively, D is TRBD1 (6 bases). The V gene lost 2 bases and the J gene lost 7 bases, with 14 bases spanning the gap. The CDR3 length is 15 residues. The germline gives CDR1 MNHEY, CDR2 SVGAGI. CDR3 nucleotides: TGTGCCAGCAGTTACCCGGACAGAGAAGGTGAAAAACTGTTTTTT. Protein product: CASSYPDREGEKLFF.

The chain employs TRBV9 and TRBJ2-7; unclear D gene. Near its end, the DNA agrees better with TRBJ2-1, so the J call may be wrong. The CDR3 contains 15 residues. Looked up from germline, CDR1 is SGDLS and CDR2 is YYNGEE. The CDR3 sequence: CASSEESSSYNEQFF. As DNA, the CDR3 is TGTGCCAGCAGCGAGGAGTCGTCCTCCTACAATGAGCAGTTCTTC.

The chain is built from TRBV15 and TRBJ1-2; 8 bases map to TRBD1. Germline values: CDR1 LNHNV, CDR2 YYDKDF (reference sequence). Trimming at V came to 5 bases and at J to 8 bases, leaving 7 bases not matched to a gene. CDR3 size: 13 residues. CDR3 residues: CATSPTGDGGYTF. The CDR3 DNA is TGTGCCACCAGCCCGACAGGGGACGGGGGCTACACCTTC.

The V and J genes are TRBV19 and TRBJ1-2, with D perhaps matching TRBD1 (5 bases). The CDR3 is 11 amino acids. Per the germline V gene, CDR1 is LNHDA and CDR2 is SQIVND (reference sequence). The CDR3 protein is CATGTPYGYTF. CDR3 nucleotides: TGTGCTACTGGGACTCCCTATGGCTACACCTTC.

The chain is built from TRBV29-1 and TRBJ1-2; D is ambiguous. This CDR3 has 15 residues. Trimming left V 1 base short and J 4 bases short, with 16 bases between. CDR1 SQVTM and CDR2 ANQGSEA come from the germline V gene. The CDR3 is CSVEGRQREGYGYTF. The CDR3 DNA is TGCAGCGTTGAAGGCAGACAAAGAGAGGGCTATGGCTACACCTTC.

The chain carries TRBV12-5 and TRBJ2-2; D is unresolved. Looked up from germline, CDR1 is LGHNT and CDR2 is FRNRAP. The V end lost 4 bases, the J end lost 6 bases, and 6 bases lay between the germline ends. The CDR3 has 12 amino acids. The CDR3 reads CASGSGPGELFF. In DNA, the CDR3 is TGTGCTAGTGGTTCCGGTCCCGGGGAGCTGTTTTTT.

The chain recombines TRBV9 with TRBJ2-1; no reliable D call. CDR3 length: 15 amino acids. Trimming removed 4 bases from V and 4 bases from J, with 15 bases in between. CDR1 SGDLS and CDR2 YYNGEE come from the germline V gene. The CDR3 reads CASSPAGIGYNEQFF. For the CDR3, the DNA is TGTGCCAGCAGCCCCGCCGGTATTGGGTACAATGAGCAGTTCTTC.